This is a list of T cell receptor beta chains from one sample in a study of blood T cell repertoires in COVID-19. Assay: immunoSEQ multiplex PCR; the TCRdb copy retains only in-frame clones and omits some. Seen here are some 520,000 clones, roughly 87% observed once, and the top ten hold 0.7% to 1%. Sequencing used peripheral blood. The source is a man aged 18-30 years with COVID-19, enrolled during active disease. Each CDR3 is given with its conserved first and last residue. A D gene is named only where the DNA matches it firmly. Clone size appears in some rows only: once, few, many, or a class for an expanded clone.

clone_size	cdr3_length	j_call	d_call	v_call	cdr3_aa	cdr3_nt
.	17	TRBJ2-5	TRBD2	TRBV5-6	CASSFYLGLAGEETQYF	TGTGCCAGCAGCTTCTACCTTGGACTAGCGGGAGAAGAGACCCAGTACTTC
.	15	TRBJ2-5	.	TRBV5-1	CASSLEGRGWETQYF	TGCGCCAGCAGCTTGGAAGGCAGGGGATGGGAGACCCAGTACTTC
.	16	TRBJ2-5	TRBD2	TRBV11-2	CASSPVIGTIKETQYF	TGTGCCAGCAGCCCGGTAATCGGGACTATTAAAGAGACCCAGTACTTC
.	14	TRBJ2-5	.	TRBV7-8	CASSLGLEGETQYF	TGTGCCAGCAGCTTAGGGTTGGAGGGGGAGACCCAGTACTTC
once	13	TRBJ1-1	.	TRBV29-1	CSVGATANTEAFF	TGCAGCGTGGGGGCGACAGCGAACACTGAAGCTTTCTTT
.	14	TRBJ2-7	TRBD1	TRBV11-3	CASNRQGEQHEQYF	TGTGCCAGCAACCGACAGGGGGAACAACACGAGCAGTACTTC
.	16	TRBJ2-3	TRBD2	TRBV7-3	CASSLLAGATRDTQYF	TGTGCCAGCAGCCTTTTAGCGGGAGCGACCCGTGATACGCAGTATTTT
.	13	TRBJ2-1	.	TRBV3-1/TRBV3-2	CASSPSLAGEQFF	TGTGCCAGCAGCCCCTCTTTGGCGGGGGAGCAGTTCTTC
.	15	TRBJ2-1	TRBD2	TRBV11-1	CASSFNPSGRTEQFF	TGTGCCAGCAGCTTTAATCCTAGCGGGAGGACTGAGCAGTTCTTC
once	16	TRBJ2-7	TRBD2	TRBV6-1	CASSQDGRGGSYEQYF	TGTGCCAGCAGTCAAGATGGGCGGGGGGGGTCCTACGAGCAGTACTTC
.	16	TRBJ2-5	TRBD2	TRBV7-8	CASSQPAGGQQETQYF	TGTGCCAGCAGCCAACCGGCGGGAGGGCAACAAGAGACCCAGTACTTC
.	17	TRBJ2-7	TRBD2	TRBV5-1	CASSLGLLAGTAHEQYF	TGCGCCAGCAGCTTGGGGCTACTAGCGGGCACGGCCCACGAGCAGTACTTC
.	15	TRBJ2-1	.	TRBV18	CASSPSGFGYNEQFF	TGTGCCAGCTCACCGTCCGGTTTTGGCTACAATGAGCAGTTCTTC
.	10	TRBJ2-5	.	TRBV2	CASSPETQYF	TGTGCCAGCAGCCCTGAGACCCAGTACTTC
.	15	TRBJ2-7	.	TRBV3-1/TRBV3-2	CASSPSLATTGEQYF	TGTGCCAGCAGCCCTTCCCTTGCGACAACGGGGGAGCAGTACTTC
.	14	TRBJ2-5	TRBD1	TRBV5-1	CASSLGQGAETQYF	TGCGCCAGCAGCTTAGGACAGGGGGCTGAGACCCAGTACTTC
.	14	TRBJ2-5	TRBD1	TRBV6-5	CASSAGTGLGAQYF	TGTGCCAGCAGCGCCGGGACAGGGCTAGGGGCCCAGTACTTC
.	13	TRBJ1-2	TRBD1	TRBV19	CASSTDRGGGYTF	TGTGCCAGTAGTACGGACAGGGGAGGTGGCTACACCTTC
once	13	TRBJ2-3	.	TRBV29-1	CSAEAKFTDTQYF	TGCAGCGCAGAGGCAAAATTCACAGATACGCAGTATTTT
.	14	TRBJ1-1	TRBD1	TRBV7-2	CASSLSRGAPEAFF	TGTGCCAGCAGCTTATCCAGGGGGGCCCCTGAAGCTTTCTTT
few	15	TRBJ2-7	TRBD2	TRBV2	CASSEAQTGGDEQYF	TGTGCCAGCAGTGAAGCGCAGACGGGAGGGGACGAGCAGTACTTC
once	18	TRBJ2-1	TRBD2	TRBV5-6	CASSLVPSGGPIYNEQFF	TGTGCCAGCAGCTTGGTCCCTAGCGGGGGGCCGATATACAATGAGCAGTTCTTC
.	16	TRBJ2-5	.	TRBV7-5	CVRSLASGRAGETQYF	TGTGTCAGAAGCTTAGCGAGCGGGAGGGCCGGGGAGACCCAGTACTTC
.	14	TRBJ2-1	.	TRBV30	CAWSLLDGMNEQFF	TGTGCCTGGAGTCTGCTAGACGGGATGAATGAGCAGTTCTTC
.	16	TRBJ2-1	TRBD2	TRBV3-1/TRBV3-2	CASSQVSTSLGNEQFF	TGTGCCAGCAGCCAAGTTTCGACTAGCTTGGGTAATGAGCAGTTCTTC
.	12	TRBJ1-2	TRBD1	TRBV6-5	CASRLTGYGYTF	TGTGCCAGCAGATTGACAGGGTATGGCTACACCTTC
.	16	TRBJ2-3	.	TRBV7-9	CASSLGRVGVADTQYF	TGTGCCAGCAGCCTAGGCCGAGTGGGAGTGGCCGATACGCAGTATTTT
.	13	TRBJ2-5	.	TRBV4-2	CASSRLVTETQYF	TGTGCCAGCAGCCGACTAGTAACGGAGACCCAGTACTTC
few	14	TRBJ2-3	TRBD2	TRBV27	CASMNSGATDTQYF	TGTGCCAGCATGAATAGCGGGGCCACAGATACGCAGTATTTT
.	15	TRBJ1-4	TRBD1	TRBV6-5	CASSYSDRGAEKLFF	TGTGCCAGCAGTTACTCTGACAGGGGCGCAGAAAAACTGTTTTTT
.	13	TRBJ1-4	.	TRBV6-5	CASSSPPTEKLFF	TGTGCCAGCAGTTCCCCCCCTACTGAAAAACTGTTTTTT
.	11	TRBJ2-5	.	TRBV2	CASSSGETQYF	TGTGCCAGCAGCTCCGGGGAGACCCAGTACTTC
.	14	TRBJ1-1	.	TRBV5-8	CASSLDRMNTEAFF	TGTGCCAGCAGCTTAGACAGAATGAACACTGAAGCTTTCTTT
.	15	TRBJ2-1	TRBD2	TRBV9	CASSVSSGSRNEQFF	TGTGCCAGCAGCGTGTCTAGCGGGAGTCGGAATGAGCAGTTCTTC
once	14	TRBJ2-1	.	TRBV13	CASSLTGTYNEQFF	TGTGCCAGCAGCTTGACCGGGACCTACAATGAGCAGTTCTTC
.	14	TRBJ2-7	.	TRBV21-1	CASSTSGGEDEQYF	TGTGCCAGCAGCACTAGCGGGGGAGAAGACGAGCAGTACTTC
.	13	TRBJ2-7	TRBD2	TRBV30	CAWSVGGEYEQYF	TGTGCCTGGAGTGTTGGGGGGGAGTACGAGCAGTACTTC
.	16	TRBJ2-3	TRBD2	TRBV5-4	CASSPTRGADTDTQYF	TGTGCCAGCAGCCCGACGCGGGGGGCCGACACAGATACGCAGTATTTT
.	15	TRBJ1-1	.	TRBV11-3	CASSLSGGRTIEAFF	TGTGCCAGCAGCTTGTCGGGAGGGCGGACAATTGAAGCTTTCTTT
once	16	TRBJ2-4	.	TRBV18	CASSPGLAGAENIQYF	TGTGCCAGCTCACCAGGGTTGGCAGGGGCCGAAAACATTCAGTACTTC
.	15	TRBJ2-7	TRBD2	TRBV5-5	CASSLLAGSSYEQYF	TGTGCCAGCAGCTTACTAGCGGGTTCTTCCTACGAGCAGTACTTC